The clone carrying this TCR beta chain was recorded once. Its antigen is as yet unknown. The sample originates from a study of T cell clones after liver transplantation. Study findings and constraints: In most of the 8 subjects, circulating graft-donor-reactive CD4 TCRbeta sequences fell significantly after transplant.

The CDR3 has 16 amino acids. Losses at the gene ends were 4 bases for V and 4 bases for J; bases not matched to a gene: 5. Germline CDR1 and CDR2: SEHNR and FQNEAQ (reference sequence). Data came from immunoSEQ multiplex PCR; TCRdb stores just in-frame clones and leaves some out. The sample records 70,000 or so clones, roughly nine tenths being singletons. The origin of this receptor is a human donor who received a liver transplant. V and J are TRBV7-9 and TRBJ2-1; 12 bases are shared with TRBD2. This specimen was CD4+ T cells from blood, taken before liver transplant. CDR3 in amino acids: CASSSTTSGRYNEQFF. CDR3 sequence (DNA): TGTGCCAGCAGCTCCACAACTAGCGGGAGGTACAATGAGCAGTTCTTC.